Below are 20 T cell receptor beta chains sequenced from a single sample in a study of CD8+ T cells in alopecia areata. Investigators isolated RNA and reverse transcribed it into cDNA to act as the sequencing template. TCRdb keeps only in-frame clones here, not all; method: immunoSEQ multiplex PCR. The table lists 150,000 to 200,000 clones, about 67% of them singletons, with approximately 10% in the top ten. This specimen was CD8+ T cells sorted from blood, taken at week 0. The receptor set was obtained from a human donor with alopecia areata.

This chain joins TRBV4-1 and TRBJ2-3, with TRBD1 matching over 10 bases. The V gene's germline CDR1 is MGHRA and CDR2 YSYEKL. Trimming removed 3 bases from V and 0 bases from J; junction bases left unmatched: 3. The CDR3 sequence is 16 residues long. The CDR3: CASSHGQGDSTDTQYF. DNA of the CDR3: TGCGCCAGCAGCCACGGACAGGGGGATAGCACAGATACGCAGTATTTT.

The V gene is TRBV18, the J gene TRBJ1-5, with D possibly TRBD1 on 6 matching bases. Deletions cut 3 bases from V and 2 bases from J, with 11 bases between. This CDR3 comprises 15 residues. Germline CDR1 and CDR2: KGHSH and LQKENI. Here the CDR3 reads CASSPGGGGNQPQHF. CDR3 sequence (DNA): TGTGCCAGCTCACCTGGAGGGGGTGGCAATCAGCCCCAGCATTTT.

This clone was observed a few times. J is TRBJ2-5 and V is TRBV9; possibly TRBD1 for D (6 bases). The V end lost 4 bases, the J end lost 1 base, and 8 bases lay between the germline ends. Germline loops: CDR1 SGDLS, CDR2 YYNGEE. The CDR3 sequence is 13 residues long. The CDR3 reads CASSPGAQETQYF. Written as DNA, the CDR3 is TGTGCCAGCAGCCCAGGGGCCCAAGAGACCCAGTACTTC.

The CDR3 loop is CASSLDIGQPQHF. In DNA, the CDR3 is TGTGCCAGCAGCTTAGATATTGGCCAGCCCCAGCATTTT. This chain connects TRBV11-2 to TRBJ1-5; D gene ambiguous. V was cut by 0 bases and J by 7 bases, with 7 bases left in between. This CDR3 has 13 residues. Germline V gives CDR1 SGHAT, CDR2 FQNNGV.

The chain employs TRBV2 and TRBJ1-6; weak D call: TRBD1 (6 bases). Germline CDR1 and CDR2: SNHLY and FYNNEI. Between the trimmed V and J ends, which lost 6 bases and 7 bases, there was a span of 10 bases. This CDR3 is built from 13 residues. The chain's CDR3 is CASRGTGNSPLHF. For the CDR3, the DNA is TGTGCCAGCAGAGGTACAGGGAATTCACCCCTCCACTTT.

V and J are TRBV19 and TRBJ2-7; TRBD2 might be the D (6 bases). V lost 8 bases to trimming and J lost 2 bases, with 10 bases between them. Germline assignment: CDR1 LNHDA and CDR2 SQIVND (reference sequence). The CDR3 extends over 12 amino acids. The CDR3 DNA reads TGTGCCAGTGGGGACTCAGCCTACGAGCAGTACTTC. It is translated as CASGDSAYEQYF.

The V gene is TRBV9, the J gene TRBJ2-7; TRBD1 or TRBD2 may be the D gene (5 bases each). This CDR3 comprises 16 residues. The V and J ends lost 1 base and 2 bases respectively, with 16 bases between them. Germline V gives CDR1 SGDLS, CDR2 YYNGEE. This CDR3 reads CASSVYPEGKPYEQYF. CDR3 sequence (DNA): TGTGCCAGCAGCGTATATCCAGAGGGGAAGCCCTACGAGCAGTACTTC.

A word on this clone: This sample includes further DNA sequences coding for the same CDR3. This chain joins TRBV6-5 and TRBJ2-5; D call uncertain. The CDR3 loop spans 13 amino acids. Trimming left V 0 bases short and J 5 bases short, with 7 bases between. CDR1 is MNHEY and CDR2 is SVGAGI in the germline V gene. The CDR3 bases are TGTGCCAGCAGTTACTCAGGGTGGGAGACCCAGTACTTC. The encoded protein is CASSYSGWETQYF.

The CDR3 coding sequence is TGTGCCAGCAAAGGTACCCGGGATACGCAGTATTTT. As protein: CASKGTRDTQYF. The rearrangement uses TRBV6-5 and TRBJ2-3; D is undetermined. CDR1 is MNHEY and CDR2 is SVGAGI in the germline V gene. The CDR3 spans 12 residues. The ends were cut back, 7 bases at V and 6 bases at J, with 11 bases in the middle.

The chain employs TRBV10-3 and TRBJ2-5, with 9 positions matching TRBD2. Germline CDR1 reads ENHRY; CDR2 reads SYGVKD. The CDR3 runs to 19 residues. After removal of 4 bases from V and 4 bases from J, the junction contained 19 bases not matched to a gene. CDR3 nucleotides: TGTGCCATCAGTGGCACGACCGGGACTAGCCCCTTTGGCGGAGAGACCCAGTACTTC. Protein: CAISGTTGTSPFGGETQYF.

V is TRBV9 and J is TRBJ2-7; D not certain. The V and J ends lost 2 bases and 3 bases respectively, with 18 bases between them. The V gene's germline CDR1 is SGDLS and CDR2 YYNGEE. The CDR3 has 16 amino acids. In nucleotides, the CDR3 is TGTGCCAGCAGCGTTTCCTCCATTGGAGCCGTCTACGAGCAGTACTTC. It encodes CASSVSSIGAVYEQYF.

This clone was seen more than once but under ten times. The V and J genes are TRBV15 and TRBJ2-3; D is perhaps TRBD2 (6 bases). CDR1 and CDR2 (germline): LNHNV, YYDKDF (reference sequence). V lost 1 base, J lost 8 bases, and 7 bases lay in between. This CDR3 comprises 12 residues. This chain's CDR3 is CATSRVGGTQYF. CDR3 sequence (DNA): TGTGCCACCAGCAGAGTGGGAGGTACGCAGTATTTT.

For the CDR3, the DNA is TGCAGCGCCCTACGCGACGGACTAGCGGGGGCCGTATTTGATACGCAGTATTTT. It specifies CSALRDGLAGAVFDTQYF. The rearrangement joins TRBV29-1 to TRBJ2-3; 13 bases agree with TRBD2. Per germline, CDR1 SQVTM and CDR2 ANQGSEA. V trimming: 7 bases; J trimming: 6 bases; junction bases outside the gene matches: 19. The CDR3 consists of 18 residues.

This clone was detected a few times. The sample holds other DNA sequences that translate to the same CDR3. CDR3: CASSYGGNYGYTF. The CDR3 bases are TGTGCCAGCAGTTACGGGGGAAACTATGGCTACACCTTC. J is TRBJ1-2 and V is TRBV6-5; TRBD1 is a possible D gene (5 bases). Germline lookup yields CDR1 MNHEY and CDR2 SVGAGI. The CDR3 has 13 residues. V shed 2 bases and J shed 2 bases, with 6 bases lying between them.

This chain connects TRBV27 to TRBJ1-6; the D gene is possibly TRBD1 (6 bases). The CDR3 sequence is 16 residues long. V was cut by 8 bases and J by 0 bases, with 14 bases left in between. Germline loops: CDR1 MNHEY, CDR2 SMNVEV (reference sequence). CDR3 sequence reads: CASGLIQGSYNSPLHF. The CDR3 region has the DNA TGTGCCAGCGGATTGATACAGGGCTCCTATAATTCACCCCTCCACTTT.

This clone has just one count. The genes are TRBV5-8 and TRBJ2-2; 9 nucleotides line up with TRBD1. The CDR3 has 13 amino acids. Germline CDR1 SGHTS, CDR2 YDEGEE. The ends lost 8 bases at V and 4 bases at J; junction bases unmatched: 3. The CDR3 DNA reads TGTGCCAGTAGACAGGGGGGCACCGGGGAGCTGTTTTTT. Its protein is CASRQGGTGELFF.

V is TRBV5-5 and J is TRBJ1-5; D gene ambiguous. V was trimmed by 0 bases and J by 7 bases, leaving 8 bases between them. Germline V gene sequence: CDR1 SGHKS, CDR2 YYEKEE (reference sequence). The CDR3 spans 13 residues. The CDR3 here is CASSLDLGQPQHF. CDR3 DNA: TGTGCCAGCAGCTTGGACTTGGGGCAGCCCCAGCATTTT.

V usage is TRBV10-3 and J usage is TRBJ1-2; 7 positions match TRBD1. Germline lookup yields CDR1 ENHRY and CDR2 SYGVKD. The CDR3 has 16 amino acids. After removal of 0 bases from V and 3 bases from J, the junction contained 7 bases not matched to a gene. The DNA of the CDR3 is TGTGCCATCAGTGAGTCTGTTACCGACAGGGACTATGGCTACACCTTC. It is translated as CAISESVTDRDYGYTF.

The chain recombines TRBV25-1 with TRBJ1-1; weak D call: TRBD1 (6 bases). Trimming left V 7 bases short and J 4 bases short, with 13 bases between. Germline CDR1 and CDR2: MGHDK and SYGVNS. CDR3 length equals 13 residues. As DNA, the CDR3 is TGTGCCAGCACTCGAGGGGGAGGCACTGAAGCTTTCTTT. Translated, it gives CASTRGGGTEAFF.

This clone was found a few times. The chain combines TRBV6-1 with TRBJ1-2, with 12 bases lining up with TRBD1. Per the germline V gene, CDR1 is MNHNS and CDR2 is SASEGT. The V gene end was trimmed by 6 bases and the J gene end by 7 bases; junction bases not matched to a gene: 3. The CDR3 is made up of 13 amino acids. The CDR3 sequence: CASRGQGARGYTF. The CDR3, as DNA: TGTGCCAGCAGGGGACAGGGGGCGCGTGGCTACACCTTC.